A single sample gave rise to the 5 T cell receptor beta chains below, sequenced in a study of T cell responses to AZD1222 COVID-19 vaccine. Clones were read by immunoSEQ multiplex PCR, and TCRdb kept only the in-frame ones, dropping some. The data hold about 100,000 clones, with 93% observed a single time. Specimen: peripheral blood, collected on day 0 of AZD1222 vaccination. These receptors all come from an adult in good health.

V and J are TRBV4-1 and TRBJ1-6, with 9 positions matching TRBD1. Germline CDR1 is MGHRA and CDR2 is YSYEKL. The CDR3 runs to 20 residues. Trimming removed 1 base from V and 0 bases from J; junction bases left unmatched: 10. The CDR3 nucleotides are TGCGCCAGCAGCCAAGTCCCGGGACAGGGTTTTTACTCCTATAATTCACCCCTCCACTTT. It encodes CASSQVPGQGFYSYNSPLHF.

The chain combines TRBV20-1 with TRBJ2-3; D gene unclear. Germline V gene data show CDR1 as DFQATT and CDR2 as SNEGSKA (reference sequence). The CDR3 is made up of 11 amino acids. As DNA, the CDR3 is TGCAGGGCTCTCTGGCGTTCGGCGCAGTATTTT. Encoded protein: CRALWRSAQYF.

DNA of the CDR3: TGTGCCAGTAGTAATTGGAACAGCGGGAGAATCAGCAATGAGCAGTTCTTC. It yields the protein CASSNWNSGRISNEQFF. The V gene is TRBV19, the J gene TRBJ2-1; TRBD2 agrees at 8 bases. The length of the CDR3 is 17 residues. With V trimmed by 4 bases and J by 6 bases, 14 bases remained unmatched. CDR1 is LNHDA and CDR2 is SQIVND in the germline V gene (reference sequence). Drawing the rest from reference TRBV19 and TRBJ2-1, the complete variable domain is DGGITQSPKYLFRKEGQNVTLSCEQNLNHDAMYWYRQDPGQGLRLIYYSQIVNDFQKGDIAEGYSVSREKKESFPLTVTSAQKNPTAFYLCASSNWNSGRISNEQFFGPGTRLTVL.

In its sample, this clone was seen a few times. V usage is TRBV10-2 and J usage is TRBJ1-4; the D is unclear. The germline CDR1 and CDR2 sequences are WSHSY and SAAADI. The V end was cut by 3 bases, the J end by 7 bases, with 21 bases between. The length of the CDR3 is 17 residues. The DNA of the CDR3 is TGCGCCAGCAGTGAACCAAAGACCTTGAGAGGTCCTGAAAAACTGTTTTTT. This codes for CASSEPKTLRGPEKLFF.

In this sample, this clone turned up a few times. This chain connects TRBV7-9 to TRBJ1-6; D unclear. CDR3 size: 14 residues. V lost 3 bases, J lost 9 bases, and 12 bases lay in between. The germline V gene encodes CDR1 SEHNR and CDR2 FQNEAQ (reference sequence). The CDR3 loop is CASSFWSVGSPLHF. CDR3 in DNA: TGTGCCAGCAGCTTTTGGTCCGTTGGTTCACCCCTCCACTTT.